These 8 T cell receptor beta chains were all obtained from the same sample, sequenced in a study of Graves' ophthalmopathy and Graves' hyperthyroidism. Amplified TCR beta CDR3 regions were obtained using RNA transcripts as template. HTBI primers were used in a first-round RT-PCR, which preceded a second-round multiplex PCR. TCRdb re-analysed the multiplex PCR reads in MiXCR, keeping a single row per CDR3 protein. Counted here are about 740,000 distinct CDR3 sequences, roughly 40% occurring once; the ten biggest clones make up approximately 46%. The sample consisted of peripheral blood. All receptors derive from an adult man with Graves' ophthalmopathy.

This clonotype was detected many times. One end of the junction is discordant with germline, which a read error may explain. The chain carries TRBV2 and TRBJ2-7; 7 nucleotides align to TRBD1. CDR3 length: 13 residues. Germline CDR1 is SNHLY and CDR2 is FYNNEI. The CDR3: CASSETGSYEQYF. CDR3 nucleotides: TGCGCCAGCAGTGAGACAGGGAGCTACGAGCAGTACTTC.

CDR3 sequence: CASSGTQENALHF. The CDR3 bases are TGTGCCAGCAGCGGGACACAGGAAAACGCCCTCCACTTT. The rearrangement joins TRBV12-3 or TRBV12-4 to TRBJ1-6, with D possibly matching TRBD1 (6 bases). This CDR3 has 13 amino acids. V was pared by 6 bases and J by 14 bases, with 17 bases between.

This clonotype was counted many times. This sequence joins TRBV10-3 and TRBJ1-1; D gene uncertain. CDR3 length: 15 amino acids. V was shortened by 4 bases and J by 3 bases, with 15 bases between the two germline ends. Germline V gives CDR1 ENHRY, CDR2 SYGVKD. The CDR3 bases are TGTGCCATCAGTGGCTCGCCGGAGCGGGACACTGAAGCTTTCTTT. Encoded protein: CAISGSPERDTEAFF.

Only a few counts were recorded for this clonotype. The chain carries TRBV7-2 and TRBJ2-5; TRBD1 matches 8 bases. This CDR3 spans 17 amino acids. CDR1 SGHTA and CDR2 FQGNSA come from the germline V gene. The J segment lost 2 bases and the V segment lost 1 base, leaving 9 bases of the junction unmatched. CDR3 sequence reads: CASSLGFTTGEQETQYF. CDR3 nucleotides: TGTGCCAGCAGCTTAGGGTTTACGACAGGGGAACAAGAGACCCAGTACTTC.

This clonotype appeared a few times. CDR3 nucleotides: TGTGCCAGCAGCTATTTACTAAGCCGACAGGGACAAACGGGGGGCTACACCTTC. Protein: CASSYLLSRQGQTGGYTF. V is TRBV11-3 and J is TRBJ1-2; 7 nucleotides match TRBD1. This CDR3 is 18 amino acids long. With 4 bases clipped from V and 8 bases from J, the junction kept 22 bases outside the gene matches. The germline V gene has CDR1 SGHNT and CDR2 YENEEA. The variable domain in full, completed from reference TRBV11-3 and TRBJ1-2, reads EAGVVQSPRYKIIEKKQPVAFWCNPISGHNTLYWYLQNLGQGPELLIRYENEEAVDDSQLPKDRFSAERLKGVDSTLKIQPAELGDSAVYLCASSYLLSRQGQTGGYTFGSGTRLTVV.

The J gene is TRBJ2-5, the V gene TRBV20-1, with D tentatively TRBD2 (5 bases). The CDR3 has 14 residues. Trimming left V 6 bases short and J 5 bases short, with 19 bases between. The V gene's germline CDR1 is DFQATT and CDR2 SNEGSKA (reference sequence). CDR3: CSASTWGPGETQYF. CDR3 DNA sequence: TGCAGTGCCTCGACTTGGGGTCCGGGGGAGACCCAGTACTTC.

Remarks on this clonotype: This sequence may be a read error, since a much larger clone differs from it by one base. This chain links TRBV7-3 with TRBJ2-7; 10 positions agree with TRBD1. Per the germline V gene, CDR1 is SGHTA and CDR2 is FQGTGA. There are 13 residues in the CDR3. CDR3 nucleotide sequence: TGTGCCGGCAGCTTGGACAGGGGGGGCAAGCAGTACTTC. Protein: CAGSLDRGGKQYF.

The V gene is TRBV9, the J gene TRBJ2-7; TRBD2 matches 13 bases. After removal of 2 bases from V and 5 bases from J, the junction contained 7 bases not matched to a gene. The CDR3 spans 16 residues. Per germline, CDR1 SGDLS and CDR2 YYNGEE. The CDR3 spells CASSVGPGLAGNEQYF. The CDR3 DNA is TGTGCCAGCAGCGTGGGGCCGGGACTAGCGGGGAACGAGCAGTACTTC.